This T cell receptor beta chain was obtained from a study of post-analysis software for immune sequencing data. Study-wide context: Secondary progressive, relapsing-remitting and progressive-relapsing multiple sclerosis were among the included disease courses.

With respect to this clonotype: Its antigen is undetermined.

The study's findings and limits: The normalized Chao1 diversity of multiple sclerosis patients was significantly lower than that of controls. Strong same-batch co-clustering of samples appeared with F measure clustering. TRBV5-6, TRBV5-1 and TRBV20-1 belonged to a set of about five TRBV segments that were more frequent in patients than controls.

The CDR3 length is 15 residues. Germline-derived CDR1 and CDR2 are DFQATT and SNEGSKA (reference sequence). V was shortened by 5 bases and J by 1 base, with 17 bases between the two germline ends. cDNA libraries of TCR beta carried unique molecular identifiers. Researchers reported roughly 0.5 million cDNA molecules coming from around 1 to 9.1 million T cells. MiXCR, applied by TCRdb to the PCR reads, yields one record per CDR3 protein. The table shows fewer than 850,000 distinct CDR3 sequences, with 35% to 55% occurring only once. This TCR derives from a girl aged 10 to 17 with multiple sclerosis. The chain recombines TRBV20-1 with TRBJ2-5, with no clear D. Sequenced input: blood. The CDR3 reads CSAHSPKISQETQYF. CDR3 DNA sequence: TGCAGTGCTCACAGTCCGAAGATATCCCAAGAGACCCAGTACTTC.